The TCR beta chain under discussion was sequenced for a study of cytomegalovirus exposure and HLA in healthy donors. Across the study: Most genotyped donors, approximately 77% of 398, had Caucasian-associated genetic ancestry.

13 Jbeta primers and 60 Vbeta primers were used for the PCR. Some clones are missing from TCRdb's copy, which holds only in-frame ones; the method was immunoSEQ multiplex PCR. The sample carries about 190,000 clones, over 65% recorded once. General study findings and limits: Sequence variants that were highly shared formed a cluster that was likely a sequencing artifact. In vitro assays verified that a few CMV-associated chains recognized CMV antigens specifically.

This clone has just one count. Its antigen remains unidentified. V was shortened by 5 bases and J by 6 bases, with 13 bases between the two germline ends. Germline CDR1 MNHEY, CDR2 SVGAGI. The CDR3 has 13 amino acids. The rearrangement joins TRBV6-5 to TRBJ1-2; D is ambiguous. Sequencing input: PBMCs. This receptor was identified in a woman aged 45 to 65 in good health and CMV-seropositive. The CDR3 region has the DNA TGTGCCAGCAGTCCCTCCGGGAAGGATGGCTACACCTTC. As protein: CASSPSGKDGYTF.